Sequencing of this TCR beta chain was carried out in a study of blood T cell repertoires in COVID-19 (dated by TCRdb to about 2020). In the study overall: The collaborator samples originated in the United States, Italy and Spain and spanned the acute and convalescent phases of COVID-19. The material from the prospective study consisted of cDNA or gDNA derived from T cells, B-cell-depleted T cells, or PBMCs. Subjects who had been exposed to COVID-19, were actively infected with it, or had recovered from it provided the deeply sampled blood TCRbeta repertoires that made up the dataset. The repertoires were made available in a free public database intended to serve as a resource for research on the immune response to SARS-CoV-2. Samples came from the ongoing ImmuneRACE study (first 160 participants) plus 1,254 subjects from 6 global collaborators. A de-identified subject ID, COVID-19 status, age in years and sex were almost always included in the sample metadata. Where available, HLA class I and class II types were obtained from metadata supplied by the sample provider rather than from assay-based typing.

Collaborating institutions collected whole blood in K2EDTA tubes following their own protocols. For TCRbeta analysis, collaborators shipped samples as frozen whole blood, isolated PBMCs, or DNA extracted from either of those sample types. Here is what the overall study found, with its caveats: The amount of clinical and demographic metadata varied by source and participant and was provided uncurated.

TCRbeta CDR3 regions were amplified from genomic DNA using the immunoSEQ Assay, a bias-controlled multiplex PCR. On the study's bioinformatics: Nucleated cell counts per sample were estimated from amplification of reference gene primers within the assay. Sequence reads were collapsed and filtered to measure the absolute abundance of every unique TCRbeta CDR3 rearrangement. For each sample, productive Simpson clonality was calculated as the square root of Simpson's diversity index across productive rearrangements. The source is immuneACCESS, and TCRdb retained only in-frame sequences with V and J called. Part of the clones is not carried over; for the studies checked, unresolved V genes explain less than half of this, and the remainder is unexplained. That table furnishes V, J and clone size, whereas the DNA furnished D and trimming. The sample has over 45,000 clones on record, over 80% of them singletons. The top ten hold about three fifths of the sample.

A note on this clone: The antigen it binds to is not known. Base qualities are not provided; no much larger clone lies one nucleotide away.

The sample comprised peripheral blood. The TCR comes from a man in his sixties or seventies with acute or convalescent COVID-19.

The nucleotide sequence is given as TGTGCCAGCAGCTTAGCGCCATCCTCCTACAATGAGCAGTTCTTC. Its coded protein is CASSLAPSSYNEQFF. This chain joins TRBV5-4 to TRBJ2-1; too little of a D gene remains to name it. The CDR3, from cysteine to phenylalanine, totals 15 residues. CDR3 DNA only is kept here, 45 bases in frame from base 1. In the germline V gene (reference sequence), CDR1 corresponds to SGHNT and CDR2 to YYREEE. V is cut by 2 bases and J by 0 bases, and the space between the germline ends is 9 bases.